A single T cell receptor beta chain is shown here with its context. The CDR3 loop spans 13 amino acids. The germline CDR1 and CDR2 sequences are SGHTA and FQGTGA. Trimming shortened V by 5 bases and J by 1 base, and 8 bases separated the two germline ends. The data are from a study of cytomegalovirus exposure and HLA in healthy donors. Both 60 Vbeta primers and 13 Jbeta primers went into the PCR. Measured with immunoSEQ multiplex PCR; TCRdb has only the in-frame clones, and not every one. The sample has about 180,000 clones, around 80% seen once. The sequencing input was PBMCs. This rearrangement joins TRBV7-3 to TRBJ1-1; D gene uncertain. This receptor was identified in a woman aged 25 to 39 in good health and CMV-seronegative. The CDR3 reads CASSREGNTEAFF. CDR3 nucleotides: TGTGCCAGCAGCCGGGAGGGGAACACTGAAGCTTTCTTT.